This T cell receptor (beta chain) was captured by sequencing in a study of Graves' ophthalmopathy and Graves' hyperthyroidism. Orbital computed tomography, thyroid ultrasound, TRAb, serum thyroxine and clinical symptoms formed the basis of diagnosis. The study amplified TCR beta CDR3 regions using RNA transcripts. Second-round multiplex PCR followed a first-round RT-PCR using HTBI primers. TCRdb re-called the multiplex PCR reads with MiXCR, one entry per CDR3 protein. The profile shows about 700,000 distinct CDR3 sequences, approximately 39% of them singletons. The CDR3 loop spans 18 amino acids. Germline V gene data show CDR1 as SEHNR and CDR2 as FQNEAQ (reference sequence). V lost 5 bases to trimming and J lost 0 bases, with 17 bases between them.

The TCR originated in an adult man with Graves' ophthalmopathy. The chain recombines TRBV7-9 with TRBJ1-6; no reliable D call. The sequenced sample consisted of peripheral blood. The CDR3 spells CASSQVFPTSSYNSPLHF. The CDR3 DNA reads TGTGCCAGCAGCCAAGTTTTTCCGACGAGCTCCTATAATTCACCCCTCCACTTT.